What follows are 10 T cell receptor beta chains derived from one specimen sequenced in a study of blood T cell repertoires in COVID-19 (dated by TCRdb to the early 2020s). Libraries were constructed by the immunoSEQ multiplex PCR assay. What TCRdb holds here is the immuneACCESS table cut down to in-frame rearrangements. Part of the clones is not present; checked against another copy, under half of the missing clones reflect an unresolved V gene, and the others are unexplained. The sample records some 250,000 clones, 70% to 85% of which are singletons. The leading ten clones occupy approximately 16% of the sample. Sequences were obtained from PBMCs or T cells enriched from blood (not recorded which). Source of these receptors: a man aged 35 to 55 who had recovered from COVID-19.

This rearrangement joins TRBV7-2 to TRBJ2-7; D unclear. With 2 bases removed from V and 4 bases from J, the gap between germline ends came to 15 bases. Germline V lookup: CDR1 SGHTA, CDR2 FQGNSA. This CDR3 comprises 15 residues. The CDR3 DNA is TGTGCCAGCAGCTTATCTTGGCAGGAACCATACGAGCAGTACTTC. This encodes CASSLSWQEPYEQYF.

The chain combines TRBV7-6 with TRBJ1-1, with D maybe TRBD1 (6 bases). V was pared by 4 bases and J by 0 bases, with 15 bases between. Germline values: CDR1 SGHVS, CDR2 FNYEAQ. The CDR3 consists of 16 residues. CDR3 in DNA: TGTGCCAGCAGCTCCCATCTAGGGACAATGAACACTGAAGCTTTCTTT. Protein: CASSSHLGTMNTEAFF.

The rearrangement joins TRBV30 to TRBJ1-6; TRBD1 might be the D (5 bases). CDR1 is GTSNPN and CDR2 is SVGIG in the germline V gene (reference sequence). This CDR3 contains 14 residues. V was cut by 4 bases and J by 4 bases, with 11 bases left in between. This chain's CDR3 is CAWNPQGYNSPLHF. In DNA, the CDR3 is TGTGCCTGGAACCCCCAGGGTTATAATTCACCCCTCCACTTT.

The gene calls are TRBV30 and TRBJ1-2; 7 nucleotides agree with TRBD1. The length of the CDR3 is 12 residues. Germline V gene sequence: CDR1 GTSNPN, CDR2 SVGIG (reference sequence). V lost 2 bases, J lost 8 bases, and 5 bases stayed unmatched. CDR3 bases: TGTGCCTGGAGTAAGGGGGCTAGGGGCTACACCTTC. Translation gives CAWSKGARGYTF.

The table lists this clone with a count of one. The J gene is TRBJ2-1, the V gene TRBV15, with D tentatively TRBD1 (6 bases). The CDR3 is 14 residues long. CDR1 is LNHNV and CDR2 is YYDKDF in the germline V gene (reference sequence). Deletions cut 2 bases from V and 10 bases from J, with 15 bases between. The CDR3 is CATSRRRDTKEQFF. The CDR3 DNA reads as TGTGCCACCAGCAGACGCCGGGACACAAAGGAGCAGTTCTTC.

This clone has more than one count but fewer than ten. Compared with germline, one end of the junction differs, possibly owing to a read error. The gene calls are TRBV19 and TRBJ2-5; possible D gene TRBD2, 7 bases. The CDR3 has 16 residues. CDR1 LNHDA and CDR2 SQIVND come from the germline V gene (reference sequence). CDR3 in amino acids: CASSIKSGGRQGTQYF. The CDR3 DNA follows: TGTGCCAGTAGTATTAAATCCGGGGGGCGCCAAGGGACCCAGTACTTC.

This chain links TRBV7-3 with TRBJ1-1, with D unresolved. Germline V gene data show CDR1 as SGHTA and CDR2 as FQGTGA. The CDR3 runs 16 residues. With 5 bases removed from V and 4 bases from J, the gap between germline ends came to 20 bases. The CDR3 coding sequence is TGTGCCAGCAGCACCCACCTGGAGCGGGGAACCACTGAAGCTTTCTTT. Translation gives CASSTHLERGTTEAFF.

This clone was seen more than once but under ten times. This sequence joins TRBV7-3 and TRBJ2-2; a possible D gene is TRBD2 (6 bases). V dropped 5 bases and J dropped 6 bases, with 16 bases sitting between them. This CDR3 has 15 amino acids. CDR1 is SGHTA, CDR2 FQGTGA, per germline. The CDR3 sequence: CASSTAPRGAGELFF. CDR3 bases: TGTGCCAGCAGCACCGCCCCTCGCGGGGCCGGGGAGCTGTTTTTT.

The CDR3 bases are TGTGCCAGCAGCCCCCGGACTTCTAGCACAGATACGCAGTATTTT. Residues: CASSPRTSSTDTQYF. The chain employs TRBV7-7 and TRBJ2-3; TRBD2 is a possible D gene (5 bases). In germline, CDR1 is SSHAT, CDR2 FNYEAQ (reference sequence). The V end was cut by 5 bases, the J end by 0 bases, with 12 bases between. The CDR3 loop spans 15 amino acids.

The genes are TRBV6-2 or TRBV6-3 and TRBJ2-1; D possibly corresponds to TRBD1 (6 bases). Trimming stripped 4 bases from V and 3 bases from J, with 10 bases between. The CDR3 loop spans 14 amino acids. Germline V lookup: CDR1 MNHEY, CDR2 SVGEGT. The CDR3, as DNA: TGTGCCAGCAGTTTCAGGGGTGGCTACAATGAGCAGTTCTTC. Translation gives CASSFRGGYNEQFF.